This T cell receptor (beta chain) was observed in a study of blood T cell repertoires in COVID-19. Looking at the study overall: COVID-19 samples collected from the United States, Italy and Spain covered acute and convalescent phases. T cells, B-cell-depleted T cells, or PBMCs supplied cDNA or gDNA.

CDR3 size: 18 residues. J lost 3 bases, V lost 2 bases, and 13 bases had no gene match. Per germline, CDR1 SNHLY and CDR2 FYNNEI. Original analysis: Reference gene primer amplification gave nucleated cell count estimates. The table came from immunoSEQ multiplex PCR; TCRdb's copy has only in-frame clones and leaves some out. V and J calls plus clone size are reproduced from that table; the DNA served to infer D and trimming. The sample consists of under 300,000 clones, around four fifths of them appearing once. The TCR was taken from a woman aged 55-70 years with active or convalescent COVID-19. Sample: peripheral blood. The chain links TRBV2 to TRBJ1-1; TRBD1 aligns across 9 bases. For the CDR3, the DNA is TGTGCCAGCAGTGAAAGGGGAGGAGAGGGACAGGGTCACACTGAAGCTTTCTTT. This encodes CASSERGGEGQGHTEAFF.